This T cell receptor (beta chain) was obtained from a study of identical twins. MiXCR, applied by TCRdb to the 5' RACE reads, yields one record per CDR3 protein. The data contain some 730,000 distinct CDR3 sequences, 15% to 20% of them singletons. The CDR3 has 15 residues. V lost 4 bases and J lost 5, with 14 bases in between. Germline-derived CDR1 and CDR2 are SEHNR and FQNEAQ (reference sequence). These sequences were also reported in another study, on T cells expressing NK-cell markers. That investigation notes: The TCR beta repertoires originated in sorted CD3+CD56+NKG2C+, CD3+CD56+NKG2C- and CD3+CD56-NKG2C+ T cells.

Sample: PBMCs. This chain joins TRBV7-9 and TRBJ2-2, with a possible D match to TRBD2 (6 bases). This TCR was sampled from a woman aged 18-35 years in good health. The CDR3 coding sequence is TGTGCCAGCAGCTCTATGTCGGCGGGGACCGGGGAGCTGTTTTTT. Translation: CASSSMSAGTGELFF.